This TCR beta chain was found in a study of cytomegalovirus exposure and HLA in healthy donors (dated by TCRdb to the late 2010s). About the investigation overall: An earlier analysis of 550 to 700 of the donors reported 250 to 300 Gb of sequence data and some 100 million unique TCR beta sequences from roughly 200 million T cells. Around 300 gigabases of sequencing data and tens of millions of unique TCR sequences were included in an early release covering several hundred HLA-typed donors. Of the 398 genotyped donors, 75% to 85% were placed in the genetic ancestry cluster associated with self-reported Caucasian donors. The study aimed to test whether signatures of past pathogen exposure could be identified by cataloging public T cell receptors. The study profiled the T cell repertoires of under 850 subjects by immunosequencing and related them to cytomegalovirus serostatus. In addition to the first cohort of roughly 700 subjects, a separate validation cohort of 120 different subjects was used. High-throughput TCR immunosequencing, statistical association of individual TCRs with disease status, and machine learning were combined to predict cytomegalovirus infection status. A later analysis re-examined previously published TCR beta repertoires from over 500 donors and added high-resolution HLA genotyping to investigate patterns of TCR occurrence. In the later analysis, no new phenotypic data were used to find candidate immune exposures; instead, reliance was placed on TCR beta sequences and their occurrence across donors. An earlier analysis of approximately 640 of the donors applied high-throughput TCR beta sequencing to assess whether each TCR beta V gene segment acted as functional or pseudogenic. Alongside the repertoire data, information on donor age, sex, ethnicity and CMV serostatus was compiled. In a later genetic analysis, genome-wide SNP genotypes for 398 of the 666 donors were used, and that subset was treated as a discovery cohort. Every discovery cohort repertoire had been produced on one sequencing platform. HLA typing included class I and class II loci at four-digit resolution. The number of typed donors differed by locus: roughly 620-640 for A, B, C, DRB1 and DQB1; 500 to 550 for DQA1; 606 for DPA1; and approximately 450 for DPB1. Several DR-DQ haplotypes were handled as single units for association and clustering, since linkage in the cohort was strong. Among about 360 genotyped donors of the cohort, an average of 235,054 unique TCR beta nucleotide sequences were sequenced per donor, roughly 18% of them non-productive.

Of note for this clone: Its antigen is unknown. Base qualities are not recorded, but no much larger clone differs from it by a single base.

The full study reports these points: Because HLA typing was missing for some donors at each locus, association tests included only the typed subset. According to a later genetic analysis, donors in an Asian-associated ancestry cluster had fewer N-insertions in productive TCRs than the approximately 690-donor mean. Strong co-occurrence of HLA alleles, especially DR and DQ, made assigning TCR associations to individual alleles difficult. The cohort was sequenced for TCR beta chains only, and without alpha or paired-chain data the features that could be detected were limited. Some IMGT-functional V segments, including TRBV6-2 and TRBV6-3, could not be told apart with the 87-base-pair reads, so those segments were excluded. Compared with equally common non-associated chains, HLA-associated TCR beta chains in a later analysis were more clonally expanded and had lower generation probabilities. The presence/absence analyses assumed that sequencing depth was roughly uniform across donors, and that assumption may not be true. In a later analysis, most CMV-associated TCR beta chains were found to appear HLA-restricted, with HLA associations seemingly driven largely by CMV exposure. A later genetic analysis associated a missense DCLRE1C variant with V-gene and J-gene trimming of TCR beta chains, and an independent cohort replicated the association. A later analysis reported that several top co-occurrence clusters appeared linked to parvovirus B19, influenza, CMV and Epstein-Barr virus. The earlier analysis of approximately 540 of the donors excluded some 15 rarely observed V segments, including chromosome 9 orphons, because counts were too low. Linkage disequilibrium might explain the correlated functional status among segregating V segments, but an unknown experimental factor could not be excluded. A later analysis found that TCR association rates varied across HLA loci, with DRB1 alleles showing the most associated TCRs and HLA-C alleles the fewest. In the study, 150 to 200 TCR beta chains were listed as associated with cytomegalovirus. A few of the identified cytomegalovirus-associated TCR beta chains were confirmed in vitro to be specific for cytomegalovirus antigens. It was suggested by the authors that the approach could potentially be generalized to other disease states and immunological phenotypes. CMV serostatus was the only immune exposure information available for the cohort. In an earlier analysis of more than 500 of the donors, most TCR beta V segments appeared in productive rearrangements about 87% or about 30% of the time, broadly matching IMGT annotations. In a later analysis, around 17,000 TCR beta sequences were associated with specific HLA alleles at a false discovery rate of 0.05. The classifier was reported to diagnose cytomegalovirus status with high specificity and sensitivity in both the original and validation cohorts. While some public TCRs were present in many individuals, most TCR sequences turned up only very rarely across donors. A group of highly shared sequence variants was considered likely to be a technical artifact of the sequencing pipeline. A further reported finding was that TCR beta sequences accurately predicted the HLA-A and HLA-B alleles for most subjects in the first cohort.

The cohort consisted of hundreds of healthy bone marrow donors. At the time of sampling, all cohort members were nominally healthy, though unrecorded immune exposures were likely present. The donor tested CMV seropositive and was one of the 289 seropositive cohort members. A peripheral blood sample was collected from each donor, and TCR beta sequencing was performed on peripheral blood mononuclear cells. The Qiagen DNeasy Blood Extraction Kit was used to extract genomic DNA from the blood cell samples. Measured from the cysteine to the phenylalanine, the CDR3 is 12 residues long. Solely the CDR3 DNA is kept, with 36 bases framed from the first base. Sequences SGDLS (CDR1) and YYNGEE (CDR2) are obtained from the germline V gene. V trim: 2 bases; J trim: 8 bases; unmatched bases: 1. Libraries were made using the immunoSEQ multiplex PCR assay. The multiplex PCR relied on a mix of 60 forward primers for TCR Vbeta segments and 13 reverse primers for TCR Jbeta segments. The CDR3 region of rearranged TCR beta genes was amplified from genomic DNA with a multiplex PCR assay. Amplified TCR beta libraries were sequenced as 87-base-pair reads on the Illumina HiSeq System. The published analysis was carried out like this. A later analysis tallied around 80 million unique TCR beta chains across the 666 repertoires, and approximately 12 million of those chains were shared by two or more donors. Raw reads were error-corrected and collapsed into unique sequences with a nearest-neighbor algorithm that merged closely related sequences to remove PCR and sequencing errors. To assign V, D and J gene segments, CDR3 sequences were aligned to IMGT reference sequences. For a sequence to be retained, a match of at least six nucleotides was required to both a V gene segment and a J gene segment. Rearrangements were called productive when the CDR3 lacked stop codons and stayed in frame with V and J; all others were non-productive. CDR3 was defined by IMGT convention, running from the second conserved V-encoded cysteine to the conserved J-encoded phenylalanine. Sequences without an unambiguous match to a single V gene segment were excluded from the earlier analysis of about 630 of the donors. An earlier analysis of 587 of the donors classified V segments as functional when productive rearrangements were above 56.7% and as segregating when the standard deviation between donors was above 5%. A statistical classification framework was built for diagnosing cytomegalovirus status from the catalog of TCR beta chain sequences. A later analysis assigned V and J genes by comparing TCR nucleotide sequences with IMGT/GENE-DB human TR gene sequences. The TCRdist pipeline was used in a later analysis to assign CDR3 sequences and most-parsimonious VDJ recombination scenarios. A later analysis defined each TCR beta chain by its CDR3 amino acid sequence plus V-gene family, and excluded reads lacking a unique V-gene family. A later analysis removed nearly 600 highly shared, low-generation-probability nucleotide sequences to deal with suspected cross-contamination and a sequencing artifact. In a later analysis, a clonal expansion index was calculated for each public chain from normalized within-repertoire ranks of inferred template counts. A later analysis computed generation probabilities with a VDJ recombination model fitted to out-of-frame rearrangements, and checked the results against IGoR. In a later analysis, TCR-TCR, TCR-HLA and TCR-CMV co-occurrence was scored with hypergeometric tests, and a repertoire-size bias correction was applied to TCR pairs. To estimate false discovery rates, a later analysis permuted the HLA or CMV assignments 20 times. In a later analysis, co-occurring TCRs were grouped using DBSCAN, and TCRdist sequence similarity was added for clustering within HLA-allele-positive subsets. Co-occurrence clustering excluded repertoires with fewer than 30,000 or more than 120,000 public chains, plus five with anomalous nucleotide sharing. Sourced from immuneACCESS, this table was stored by TCRdb with only in-frame sequences that have V and J called. A share of the clones is absent; for the studies checked, an unresolved V gene accounts for under half, and the remainder has no known explanation. Clone size and V and J calls were adopted from that table, with D and trimming inferred from the DNA. This sample comprises several thousand clones, roughly 80% of them detected only once. 6% to 7% of the sample is in the top ten clones.

Material: PBMCs. The source is a woman between 40 and 50 years old in good health and CMV-seropositive. The sequence joins TRBV9 to TRBJ1-1; 9 nucleotides in the junction match TRBD1. The DNA reads as follows: TGTGCCAGCAGCGTTGGGACAGGGGAAGCTTTCTTT. It encodes CASSVGTGEAFF.